The rows below give T cell receptor beta chains drawn from one sample of a study of glioma-infiltrating T cells after dendritic cell vaccination. Measured with immunoSEQ multiplex PCR; TCRdb has only the in-frame clones, and not every one. The table lists 40,000 to 60,000 clones, over 75% of them singletons. The sequencing used blood, collected before dendritic cell vaccination. The receptors come from a human donor with glioblastoma. The CDR3 runs from the conserved cysteine through the conserved F or W. The D gene is left open where the match is weak. Clone size is stated in some rows and not others, as once, few, many or a class when expanded.

cdr3_nt: TGCGCCAGCAGCTTTGAGGGGGGGCCCGGAGATACGCAGTATTTT; cdr3_aa: CASSFEGGPGDTQYF; d_call: -; clone_size: once; j_call: TRBJ2-3; v_call: TRBV5-1
cdr3_nt: TGCGCCAGCAGCCAAGATTTGGCAGGGCGAGCGATTAATTCCCCCCTCCACTTT; cdr3_aa: CASSQDLAGRAINSPLHF; d_call: -; clone_size: -; j_call: TRBJ1-6; v_call: TRBV4-3
cdr3_nt: TGTGCCAGCAGCTCAAGACGGGAGAGGGTTGGTACGCAGTATTTT; cdr3_aa: CASSSRRERVGTQYF; d_call: -; clone_size: -; j_call: TRBJ2-3; v_call: TRBV7-2
cdr3_nt: TGTGCCAGCATCCCTCGGGAGAACTACAATGAGCAGTTCTTC; cdr3_aa: CASIPRENYNEQFF; d_call: -; clone_size: -; j_call: TRBJ2-1; v_call: TRBV2
cdr3_nt: TGTGCCAGCAGCCTAGGGACAGGAAAAACTGAAGCTTTCTTT; cdr3_aa: CASSLGTGKTEAFF; d_call: TRBD1; clone_size: -; j_call: TRBJ1-1; v_call: TRBV7-9
cdr3_nt: TGTGCCAGCAGCTTAGTAGCGGGGGGACCCAAAAACATTCAGTACTTC; cdr3_aa: CASSLVAGGPKNIQYF; d_call: TRBD2; clone_size: -; j_call: TRBJ2-4; v_call: TRBV7-2
cdr3_nt: TGTGCCAGCAGCTTGGATTGGGGGGATCAGCCCCAGCATTTT; cdr3_aa: CASSLDWGDQPQHF; d_call: -; clone_size: -; j_call: TRBJ1-5; v_call: TRBV5-5
cdr3_nt: TGTGCCAGCAGCTTCGGAGGGGTGAACACTGAAGCTTTCTTT; cdr3_aa: CASSFGGVNTEAFF; d_call: -; clone_size: -; j_call: TRBJ1-1; v_call: TRBV7-2
cdr3_nt: TGTGCCAGCGAACGACAGGGGACGTTGAACACTGAAGCTTTCTTT; cdr3_aa: CASERQGTLNTEAFF; d_call: TRBD1; clone_size: -; j_call: TRBJ1-1; v_call: TRBV2
cdr3_nt: TGTGCCAGCAGACGCCCCACGGGGGGCCTTAACTATGGCTACACCTTC; cdr3_aa: CASRRPTGGLNYGYTF; d_call: -; clone_size: -; j_call: TRBJ1-2; v_call: TRBV27
cdr3_nt: TGTGCCAGCAGCTCGAGCGGGACAGGGTCGTATGAGACCCAGTACTTC; cdr3_aa: CASSSSGTGSYETQYF; d_call: TRBD1; clone_size: -; j_call: TRBJ2-5; v_call: TRBV7-2